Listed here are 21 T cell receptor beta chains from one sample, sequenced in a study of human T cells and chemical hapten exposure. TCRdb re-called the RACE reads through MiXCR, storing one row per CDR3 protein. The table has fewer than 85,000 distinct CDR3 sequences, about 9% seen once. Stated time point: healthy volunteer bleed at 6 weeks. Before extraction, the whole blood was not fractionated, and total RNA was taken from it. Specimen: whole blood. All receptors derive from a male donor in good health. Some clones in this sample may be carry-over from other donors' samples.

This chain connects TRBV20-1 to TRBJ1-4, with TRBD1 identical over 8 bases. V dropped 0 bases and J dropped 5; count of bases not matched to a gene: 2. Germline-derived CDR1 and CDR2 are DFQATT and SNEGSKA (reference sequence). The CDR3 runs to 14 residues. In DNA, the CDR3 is TGCAGTGCTAGAGATCAGGGGGCCAATGAAAAACTGTTTTTT. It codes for CSARDQGANEKLFF.

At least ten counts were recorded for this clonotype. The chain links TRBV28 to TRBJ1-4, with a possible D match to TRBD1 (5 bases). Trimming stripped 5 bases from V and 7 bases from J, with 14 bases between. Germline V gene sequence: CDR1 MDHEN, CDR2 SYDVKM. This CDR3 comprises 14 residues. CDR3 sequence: CASSRHWGPEKLFF. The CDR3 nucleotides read TGTGCCAGCAGTCGCCATTGGGGCCCTGAAAAACTGTTTTTT.

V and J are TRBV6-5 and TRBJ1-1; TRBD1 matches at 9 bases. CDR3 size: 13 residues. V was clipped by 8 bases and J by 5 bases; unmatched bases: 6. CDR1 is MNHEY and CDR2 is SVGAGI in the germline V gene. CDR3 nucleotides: TGTGCCAGCGCCGAACAGGGGGCAACTGAAGCTTTCTTT. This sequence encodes CASAEQGATEAFF.

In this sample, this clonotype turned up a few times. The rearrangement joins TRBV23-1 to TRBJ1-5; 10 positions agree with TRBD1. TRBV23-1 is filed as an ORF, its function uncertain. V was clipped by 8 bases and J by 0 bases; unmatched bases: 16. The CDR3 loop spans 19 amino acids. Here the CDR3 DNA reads TGCGCCAGCCCTAACGGACAGGGGGGAACGAAGACTAGCAATCAGCCCCAGCATTTT. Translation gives CASPNGQGGTKTSNQPQHF.

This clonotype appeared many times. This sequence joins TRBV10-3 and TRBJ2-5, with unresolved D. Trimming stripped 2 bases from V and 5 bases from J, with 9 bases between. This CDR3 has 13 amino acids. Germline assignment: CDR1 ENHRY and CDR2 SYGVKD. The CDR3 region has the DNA TGTGCCATCAGTGAGATAGAAACGGAGACCCAGTACTTC. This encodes CAISEIETETQYF.

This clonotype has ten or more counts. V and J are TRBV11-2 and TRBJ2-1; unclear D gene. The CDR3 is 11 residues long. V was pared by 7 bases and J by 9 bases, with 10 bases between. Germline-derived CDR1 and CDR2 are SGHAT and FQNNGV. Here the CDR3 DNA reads TGTGCCAGCACCCCCATGCGTGAGCAGTTCTTC. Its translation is CASTPMREQFF.

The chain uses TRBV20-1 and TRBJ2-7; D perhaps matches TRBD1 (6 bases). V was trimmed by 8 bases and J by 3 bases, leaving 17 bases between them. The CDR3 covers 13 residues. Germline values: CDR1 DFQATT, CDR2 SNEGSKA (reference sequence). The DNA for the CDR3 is TGCAGTATCCAGGCGGACAGTCACTACGAGCAGTACTTC. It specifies CSIQADSHYEQYF.

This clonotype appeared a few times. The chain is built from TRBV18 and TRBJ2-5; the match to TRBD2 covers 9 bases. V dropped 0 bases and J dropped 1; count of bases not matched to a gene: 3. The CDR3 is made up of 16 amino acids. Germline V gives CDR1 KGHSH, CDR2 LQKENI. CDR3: CASSPPIAGAQETQYF. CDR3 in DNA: TGTGCCAGCTCACCACCAATAGCGGGAGCCCAAGAGACCCAGTACTTC.

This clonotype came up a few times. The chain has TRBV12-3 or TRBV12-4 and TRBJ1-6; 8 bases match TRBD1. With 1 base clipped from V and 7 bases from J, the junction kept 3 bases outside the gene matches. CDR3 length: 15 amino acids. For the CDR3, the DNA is TGTGCCAGCAGTTTAGGGACAGGGATCAATTCACCCCTCCACTTT. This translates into CASSLGTGINSPLHF.

This CDR3 is CASSPASGQGAGDTEAFF. In DNA, the CDR3 is TGTGCCAGCAGTCCGGCGTCGGGACAGGGGGCGGGCGACACTGAAGCTTTCTTT. The chain couples TRBV12-3 or TRBV12-4 to TRBJ1-1; 12 positions agree with TRBD1. The V segment lost 5 bases and the J segment 3 bases; nucleotides outside the gene matches: 13. The CDR3 length is 18 residues.

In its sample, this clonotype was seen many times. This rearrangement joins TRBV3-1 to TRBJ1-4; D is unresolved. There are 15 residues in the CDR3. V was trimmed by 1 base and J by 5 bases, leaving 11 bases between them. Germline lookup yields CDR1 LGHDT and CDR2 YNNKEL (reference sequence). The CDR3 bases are TGTGCCAGCAGCCAAGGCCCAGGCAACAATGAAAAACTGTTTTTT. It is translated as CASSQGPGNNEKLFF.

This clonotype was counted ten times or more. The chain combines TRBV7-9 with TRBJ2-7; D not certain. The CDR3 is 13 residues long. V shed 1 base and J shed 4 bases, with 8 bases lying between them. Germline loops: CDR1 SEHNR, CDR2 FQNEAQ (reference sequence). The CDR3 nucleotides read TGTGCCAGCAGCTTAGTGGAAGCATACGAGCAGTACTTC. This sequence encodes CASSLVEAYEQYF.

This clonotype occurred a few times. CDR3 region: CASSQDPGGANTGELFF. CDR3 DNA sequence: TGCGCCAGCAGCCAAGATCCGGGGGGCGCGAACACCGGGGAGCTGTTTTTT. The chain employs TRBV4-3 and TRBJ2-2, with D possibly matching TRBD2 (7 bases). The CDR3 runs to 17 residues. Germline values: CDR1 LGHNA, CDR2 YSLEER. V was pared by 0 bases and J by 0 bases, with 11 bases between.

CDR3 sequence: CAWPVGLVPGQGRRPYEQYF. The CDR3 nucleotides read TGTGCCTGGCCCGTGGGCCTGGTCCCGGGACAGGGTCGGCGCCCCTACGAGCAGTACTTC. The V gene is TRBV30, the J gene TRBJ2-7, with 9 bases matching TRBD1. CDR3 size: 20 residues. J was trimmed by 2 bases and V by 5 bases; bases with no gene match: 25. Per germline, CDR1 GTSNPN and CDR2 SVGIG (reference sequence).

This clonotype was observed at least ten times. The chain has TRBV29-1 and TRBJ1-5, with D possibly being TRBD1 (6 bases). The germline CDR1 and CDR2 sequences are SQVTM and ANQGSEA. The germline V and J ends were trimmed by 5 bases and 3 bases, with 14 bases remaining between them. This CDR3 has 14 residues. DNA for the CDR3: TGCAGCGTTCCCGGGACATACCCCAATCAGCCCCAGCATTTT. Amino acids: CSVPGTYPNQPQHF.

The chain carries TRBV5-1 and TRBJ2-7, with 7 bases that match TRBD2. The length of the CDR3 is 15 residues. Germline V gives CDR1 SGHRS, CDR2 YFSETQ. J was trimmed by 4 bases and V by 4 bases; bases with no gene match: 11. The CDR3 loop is CASSTHSGAGYEQYF. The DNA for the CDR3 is TGCGCCAGCAGCACCCACAGCGGGGCGGGGTACGAGCAGTACTTC.

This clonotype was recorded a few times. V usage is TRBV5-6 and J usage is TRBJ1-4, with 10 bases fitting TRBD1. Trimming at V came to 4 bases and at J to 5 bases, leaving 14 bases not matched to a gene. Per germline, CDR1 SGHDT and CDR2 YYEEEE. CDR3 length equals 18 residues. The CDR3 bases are TGTGCCAGCAGCGAGACAGGGGGCGGTCTACTAGCGAATGAAAAACTGTTTTTT. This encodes CASSETGGGLLANEKLFF.

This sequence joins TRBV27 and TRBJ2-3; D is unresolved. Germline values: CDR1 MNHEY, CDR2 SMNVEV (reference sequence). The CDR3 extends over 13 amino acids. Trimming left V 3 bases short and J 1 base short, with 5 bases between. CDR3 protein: CASSFSGTDTQYF. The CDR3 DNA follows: TGTGCCAGCAGTTTTTCGGGCACAGATACGCAGTATTTT.

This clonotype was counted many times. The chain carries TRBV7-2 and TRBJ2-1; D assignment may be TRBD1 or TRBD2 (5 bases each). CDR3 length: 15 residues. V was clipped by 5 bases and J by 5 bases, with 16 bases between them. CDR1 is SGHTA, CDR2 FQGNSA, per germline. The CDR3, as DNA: TGTGCCAGCAGCCCCCCGGGGCCCCCCAACAATGAGCAGTTCTTC. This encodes CASSPPGPPNNEQFF.

For the CDR3, the DNA is TGTGCCAGCAGCTTCACAGGGGTCGGAAACACCATATATTTT. Amino acid sequence: CASSFTGVGNTIYF. The rearrangement joins TRBV7-2 to TRBJ1-3, with 7 bases matching TRBD1. From germline, CDR1 is SGHTA and CDR2 FQGNSA. Trimming at V came to 3 bases and at J to 4 bases, leaving 3 bases not matched to a gene. This CDR3 contains 14 residues.

This chain's CDR3 is CASQGYTEAFF. The DNA of the CDR3 is TGTGCCAGCCAGGGGTACACTGAAGCTTTCTTT. The gene calls are TRBV6-6 and TRBJ1-1, with D possibly TRBD1 on 6 matching bases. Looked up from germline, CDR1 is MNHNY and CDR2 is SVGAGI (reference sequence). The CDR3 runs to 11 residues. Trimming cost V 8 bases and J 3 bases, with 7 bases left between them.